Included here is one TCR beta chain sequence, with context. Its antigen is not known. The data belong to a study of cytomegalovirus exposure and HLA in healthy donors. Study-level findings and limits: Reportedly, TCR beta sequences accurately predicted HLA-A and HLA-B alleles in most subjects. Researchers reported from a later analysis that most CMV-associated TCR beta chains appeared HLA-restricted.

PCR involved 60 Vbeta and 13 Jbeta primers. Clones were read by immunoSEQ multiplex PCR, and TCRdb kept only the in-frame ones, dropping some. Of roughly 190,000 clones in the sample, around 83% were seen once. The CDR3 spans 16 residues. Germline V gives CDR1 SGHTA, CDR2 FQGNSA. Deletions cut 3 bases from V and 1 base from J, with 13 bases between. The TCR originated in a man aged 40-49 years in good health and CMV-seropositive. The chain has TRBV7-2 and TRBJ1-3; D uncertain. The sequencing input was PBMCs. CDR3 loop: CASSFSQVRSGNTIYF. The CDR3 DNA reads TGTGCCAGCAGCTTTAGTCAAGTCAGGTCTGGAAACACCATATATTTT. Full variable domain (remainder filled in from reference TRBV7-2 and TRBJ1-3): GAGVSQSPSNKVTEKGKDVELRCDPISGHTALYWYRQSLGQGLEFLIYFQGNSAPDKSGLPSDRFSAERTGGSVSTLTIQRTQQEDSAVYLCASSFSQVRSGNTIYFGEGSWLTVV.